This T cell receptor beta chain was profiled in a study of blood T cell repertoires in COVID-19. Study information: Sample material is recorded as cDNA or gDNA derived from T cells, B-cell-depleted T cells, or PBMCs.

Authors' analysis steps: How many nucleated cells were present was estimated from reference gene primer amplification. The protocol was immunoSEQ multiplex PCR, while the TCRdb copy is restricted to in-frame clones and leaves out a portion. V and J calls and clone size are as listed in that table; D and trimming were resolved from the DNA. The top ten hold roughly 18% of the sample, which has about 59,000 clones, around 70% seen once. The CDR3 totals 13 residues. Germline V gives CDR1 SEHNR, CDR2 FQNEAQ (reference sequence). V was clipped by 1 base and J by 5 bases, with 8 bases between them. Sample: peripheral blood. This clonotype was obtained from a woman in her forties or fifties with active or convalescent COVID-19. The chain combines TRBV7-9 with TRBJ1-2; no reliable D call. CDR3 loop: CASSLVQVYGYTF. Written as DNA, the CDR3 is TGTGCCAGCAGCTTAGTGCAGGTTTATGGCTACACCTTC.